This T cell receptor beta chain was observed in a study of vaccination and CD4 T cells after COVID-19. Across the study: Post-vaccine sample collection happened at a median of 72 days after dose two, ranging 14 to 241. Overlapping spike peptides served as the stimulus for the cells. These peptides came from SARS-CoV-2 and from the common cold coronaviruses HCoV-NL63, HCoV-OC43 and HCoV-229E.

Treatment of the sample: approximately 9-day PBMC culture with coronavirus spike peptide pools or control peptides (ViraFEST assay). V shed 6 bases and J 4 bases; nucleotides not matched to a gene: 6. Germline-derived CDR1 and CDR2 are LNHDA and SQIVND (reference sequence). The CDR3 sequence is 15 residues long. This clonotype has more than one count but fewer than ten. Its antigen is not identified. Oncomine TCR Beta short-read sequencing was applied to DNA from cultured CD4+ T cells. TCRdb reanalysed the PCR reads using MiXCR and keeps one entry per CDR3 protein. Among about 27,000 distinct CDR3 sequences listed, less than 80% were seen once. Study-wide findings and caveats: Relatively few convalescent patients and no early post-infection timepoints were analyzed.

This specimen consisted of CD4+ T cells from blood, cultured in vitro, obtained after SARS-CoV-2 vaccination. The source of this sequence is a human donor who received a COVID-19 vaccine. V usage is TRBV19 and J usage is TRBJ2-2; 9 bases line up with TRBD1. The chain's CDR3 is CASRQGARTTGELFF. The CDR3 DNA sequence: TGTGCCAGTAGACAGGGGGCGCGGACCACCGGGGAGCTGTTTTTT. Filled out from reference TRBV19 and TRBJ2-2, the complete variable domain reads DGGITQSPKYLFRKEGQNVTLSCEQNLNHDAMYWYRQDPGQGLRLIYYSQIVNDFQKGDIAEGYSVSREKKESFPLTVTSAQKNPTAFYLCASRQGARTTGELFFGEGSRLTVL.